The 6 T cell receptor beta chains below come from one sample, sequenced in a study of CD8 T cells in Susac syndrome. An amount of RNA that ranged from about 0.45 to 1 ug was reverse transcribed with random hexamers. Via MiXCR, TCRdb re-called the immunoSEQ multiplex PCR reads, giving one row per CDR3 protein. The data contain 150,000 to 200,000 distinct CDR3 sequences, roughly 94% of them singletons. Specimen: CD4+ T cells from PBMCs. The source of these receptors is a human donor with multiple sclerosis.

V is TRBV5-1 and J is TRBJ2-5; 7 positions agree with TRBD1. Germline CDR1 and CDR2: SGHRS and YFSETQ. CDR3 length equals 14 residues. V lost 4 bases, J lost 2 bases, and 5 bases stayed unmatched. The CDR3 region has the DNA TGCGCCAGCAGCGAACCGGGACAGCAAGAGACCCAGTACTTC. It encodes CASSEPGQQETQYF.

This clonotype was counted once. The chain combines TRBV6-5 with TRBJ1-2; D is ambiguous. Trimming stripped 6 bases from V and 4 bases from J, with 15 bases between. Germline V CDR1 and CDR2: MNHEY, SVGAGI. The CDR3 has 14 amino acids. In nucleotides, the CDR3 is TGTGCCAGCAGCTACCAACGGAGTTTCTATGGCTACACCTTC. The encoded protein is CASSYQRSFYGYTF.

This sequence joins TRBV5-1 and TRBJ1-2, with 10 bases lining up with TRBD1. This CDR3 spans 15 amino acids. Germline-derived CDR1 and CDR2 are SGHRS and YFSETQ. V was pared by 4 bases and J by 3 bases, with 6 bases of the junction left unmatched. The CDR3 DNA sequence: TGCGCCAGCAGCGAACAAGGACAGGGGGACTATGGCTACACCTTC. This encodes CASSEQGQGDYGYTF.

Written as DNA, the CDR3 is TGTGCCAGCAGCTTACAAGCGGGACCCGGGGAGCTGTTTTTT. Translating it yields CASSLQAGPGELFF. The V call is TRBV7-2, the J call TRBJ2-2; 7 bases line up with TRBD2. This CDR3 has 14 residues. V gave up 2 bases and J gave up 6 bases; unmatched junction bases: 3. Germline CDR1 SGHTA, CDR2 FQGNSA.

The count of this clonotype is one. The chain employs TRBV24-1 and TRBJ2-5; TRBD2 matches at 12 bases. This CDR3 is built from 17 residues. The V gene's germline CDR1 is KGHDR and CDR2 SFDVKD. The junction had 5 bases not matched to a gene; V was cut back by 3 bases and J by 1 base. DNA of the CDR3: TGTGCCACCAGTGATCACAAACTAGCGGGGGGCCAAGAGACCCAGTACTTC. Translation gives CATSDHKLAGGQETQYF.

DNA for the CDR3: TGTGCCAGCAGTGAATATTCGGACAGGGGTCCAGATACGCAGTATTTT. Translation: CASSEYSDRGPDTQYF. This sequence joins TRBV25-1 and TRBJ2-3, with 9 nucleotides matching TRBD1. This CDR3 region has 16 residues. Trimming at V came to 0 bases and at J to 4 bases, leaving 5 bases not matched to a gene. In germline, CDR1 is MGHDK, CDR2 SYGVNS.